A selection of T cell receptor beta chains follows, all from one sample in a study of identical twins. TCRdb re-called the 5' RACE reads with MiXCR, one entry per CDR3 protein. Among fewer than 450,000 distinct CDR3 sequences listed, 9% to 10% were seen once. Material: naive T cells sorted from blood. These receptors originate from a woman between 45 and 65 years old in good health. The CDR3 runs from the conserved cysteine through the conserved F or W. The D gene is left open where the match is weak. The listing skips clone size in some rows; elsewhere it reads once, few, many or a size class.

>NA|TRBJ1-4|many|TRBV12-3/TRBV12-4
CASSLRTSNEKLFF
TGTGCCAGCAGTTTGCGGACGTCTAATGAAAAACTGTTTTTT
>NA|TRBJ2-1|NA|TRBV27
CASSLSLDYNEQFF
TGTGCCAGCAGTTTAAGTCTAGACTACAATGAGCAGTTCTTC
>NA|TRBJ2-6|NA|TRBV24-1
CATSARGGANVLTF
TGTGCCACCAGTGCTAGGGGTGGGGCCAACGTCCTGACTTTC
>NA|TRBJ1-2|many|TRBV19
CASSIGEVYGYTF
TGTGCCAGTAGTATAGGGGAGGTCTATGGCTACACCTTC
>TRBD2|TRBJ2-7|NA|TRBV20-1
CSASAGTGRSPGLAGGSIYEQYF
TGCAGTGCTAGCGCCGGGACAGGGAGATCCCCGGGACTAGCGGGAGGAAGCATTTACGAGCAGTACTTC
>NA|TRBJ1-1|few|TRBV11-2
CASSPRGAGDTEAFF
TGTGCCAGCAGCCCTAGGGGTGCGGGTGACACTGAAGCTTTCTTT
>NA|TRBJ2-5|many|TRBV6-5
CASSYSRTGQTQYF
TGTGCCAGCAGTTACTCGAGGACGGGACAGACCCAGTACTTC
>NA|TRBJ2-1|many|TRBV7-9
CASTLPVGDEQFF
TGTGCCAGCACTCTCCCTGTGGGGGATGAGCAGTTCTTC
>TRBD2|TRBJ2-5|NA|TRBV4-1
CASSPMGLASGTQYF
TGCGCCAGCAGCCCAATGGGACTAGCGTCGGGGACCCAGTACTTC
>TRBD2|TRBJ2-1|few|TRBV30
CAWRDGLANNEQFF
TGTGCCTGGAGGGACGGACTAGCGAACAATGAGCAGTTCTTC
>TRBD2|TRBJ2-7|few|TRBV2
CASTSGGYEQYF
TGTGCCAGCACCTCGGGGGGGTACGAGCAGTACTTC
>TRBD2|TRBJ2-2|few|TRBV29-1
CSVPSGVNTGELFF
TGCAGCGTCCCTAGCGGGGTGAACACCGGGGAGCTGTTTTTT
>NA|TRBJ2-7|few|TRBV12-3/TRBV12-4
CASSFALSYEQYF
TGTGCCAGCAGTTTCGCTCTCTCCTACGAGCAGTACTTC
>TRBD2|TRBJ2-3|few|TRBV5-1
CASSLATASGQYF
TGCGCCAGCAGCTTGGCGACGGCTAGCGGTCAGTATTTT
>TRBD2|TRBJ2-1|many|TRBV29-1
CSVESGGLAGHNEQFF
TGCAGCGTCGAGAGTGGAGGACTAGCGGGTCACAATGAGCAGTTCTTC
>NA|TRBJ2-6|few|TRBV12-3/TRBV12-4
CASSPLNPNPGANVLTF
TGTGCCAGCAGTCCTCTTAATCCGAATCCTGGGGCCAACGTCCTGACTTTC
>TRBD2|TRBJ2-1|NA|TRBV9
CASSASTSGKYNEQFF
TGTGCCAGCAGCGCCTCGACTAGCGGGAAATACAATGAGCAGTTCTTC